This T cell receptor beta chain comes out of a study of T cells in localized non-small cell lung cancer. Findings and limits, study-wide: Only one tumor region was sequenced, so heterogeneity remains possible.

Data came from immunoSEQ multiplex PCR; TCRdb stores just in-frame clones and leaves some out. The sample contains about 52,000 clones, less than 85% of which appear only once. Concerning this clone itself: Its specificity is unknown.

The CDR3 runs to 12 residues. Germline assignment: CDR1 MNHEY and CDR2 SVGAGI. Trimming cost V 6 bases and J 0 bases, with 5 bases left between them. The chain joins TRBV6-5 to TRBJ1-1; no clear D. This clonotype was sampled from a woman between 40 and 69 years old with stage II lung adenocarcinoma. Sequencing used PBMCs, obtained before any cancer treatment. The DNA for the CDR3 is TGTGCCAGCAGGCGGCTGAACACTGAAGCTTTCTTT. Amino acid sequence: CASRRLNTEAFF.